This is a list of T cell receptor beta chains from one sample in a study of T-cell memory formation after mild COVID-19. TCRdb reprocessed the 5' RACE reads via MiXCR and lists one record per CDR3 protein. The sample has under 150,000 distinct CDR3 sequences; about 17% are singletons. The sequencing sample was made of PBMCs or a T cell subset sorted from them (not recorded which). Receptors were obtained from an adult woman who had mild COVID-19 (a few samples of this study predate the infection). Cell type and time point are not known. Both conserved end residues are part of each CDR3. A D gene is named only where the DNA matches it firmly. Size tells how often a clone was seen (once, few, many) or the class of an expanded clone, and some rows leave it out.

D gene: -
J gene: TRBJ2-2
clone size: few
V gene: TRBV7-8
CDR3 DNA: TGTGCCAGCAGCTTGGGACGGAGGACCGGGGAGCTGTTTTTT
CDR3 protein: CASSLGRRTGELFF

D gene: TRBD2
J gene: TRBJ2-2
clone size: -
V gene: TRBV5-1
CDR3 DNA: TGCGCCAGCAGCTTGTGGCCCAGGACTAGCGGAACCCCCGGGGAGCTGTTTTTT
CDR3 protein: CASSLWPRTSGTPGELFF

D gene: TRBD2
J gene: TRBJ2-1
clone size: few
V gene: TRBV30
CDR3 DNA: TGTGCCTGGAGTTCGACTAGCGGGTACAATGAGCAGTTCTTC
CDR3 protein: CAWSSTSGYNEQFF

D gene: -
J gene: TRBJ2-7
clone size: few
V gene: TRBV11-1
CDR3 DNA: TGTGCCAGCAGCTTAGCCCGAGGAGGAGACTCCTACGAGCAGTACTTC
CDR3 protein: CASSLARGGDSYEQYF

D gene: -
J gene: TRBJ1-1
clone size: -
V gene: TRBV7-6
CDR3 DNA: TGTGCCAGCAGCTACCTCTTAAAACCGAACACTGAAGCTTTCTTT
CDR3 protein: CASSYLLKPNTEAFF

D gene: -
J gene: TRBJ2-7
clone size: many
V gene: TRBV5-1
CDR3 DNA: TGCGCCAGCAGCTTTCAGGGAGGAAGTAACGAGCAGTACTTC
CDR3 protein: CASSFQGGSNEQYF

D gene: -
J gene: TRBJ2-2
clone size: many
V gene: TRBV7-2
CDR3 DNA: TGTGCCAGCAGCTTGGGCGGCACCGGGGAGCTGTTTTTT
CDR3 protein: CASSLGGTGELFF

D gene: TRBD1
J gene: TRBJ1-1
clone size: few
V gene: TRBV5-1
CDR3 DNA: TGCGCCAGCAGCTTGGCTTGGACAGGGACCTACACTGAAGCTTTCTTT
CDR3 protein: CASSLAWTGTYTEAFF

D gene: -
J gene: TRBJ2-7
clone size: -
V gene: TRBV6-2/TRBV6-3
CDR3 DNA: TGTGCCAGCAGTGCCGGACCGGGCCCCTACGAGCAGTACTTC
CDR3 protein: CASSAGPGPYEQYF

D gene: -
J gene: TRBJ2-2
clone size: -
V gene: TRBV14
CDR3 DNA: TGTGCCAGCAGCCAGAATGGACAGATCCTATTTTTT
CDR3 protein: CASSQNGQILFF